A selection of T cell receptor beta chains follows, all from one sample in a study of identical twins. One entry per CDR3 protein, called by TCRdb with MiXCR from the 5' RACE reads. The table records hundreds of thousands of distinct CDR3 sequences, 6% to 6.5% of them present only once. The sequencing input was naive T cells sorted from blood. The receptor source for this set is a man aged 18 to 29 in good health. Each CDR3 is given with its conserved first and last residue. The order of the fields is D gene, CDR3 length, J gene, clone size, V gene, CDR3 protein, CDR3 DNA. D genes are given only for firm matches. Rows give clone size only sometimes, using once, few, many, or a class for an expanded clone.

D: -
length: 15
J: TRBJ1-1
size: many
V: TRBV29-1
CDR3: CSVLRGTRRAPEAFF
DNA: TGCAGCGTTTTGAGGGGAACAAGGAGGGCCCCTGAAGCTTTCTTT

D: -
length: 16
J: TRBJ1-1
size: many
V: TRBV4-1
CDR3: CASSQDQILLNTEAFF
DNA: TGCGCCAGCAGCCAAGATCAAATCTTGTTGAACACTGAAGCTTTCTTT

D: -
length: 15
J: TRBJ1-2
size: many
V: TRBV7-8
CDR3: CASSLPGAEGYGYTF
DNA: TGTGCCAGCAGCTTACCAGGGGCGGAGGGATATGGCTACACCTTC

D: -
length: 13
J: TRBJ2-2
size: -
V: TRBV7-2
CDR3: CASSLPGKGELFF
DNA: TGTGCCAGCAGCCTTCCGGGAAAGGGGGAGCTGTTTTTT

D: -
length: 14
J: TRBJ2-5
size: -
V: TRBV27
CDR3: CASGTWTDQETQYF
DNA: TGTGCCAGCGGCACGTGGACGGACCAAGAGACCCAGTACTTC

D: TRBD2
length: 18
J: TRBJ2-2
size: few
V: TRBV11-2
CDR3: CASVRGLAGYANTGELFF
DNA: TGTGCCAGCGTCCGGGGACTAGCGGGTTACGCGAACACCGGGGAGCTGTTTTTT

D: -
length: 12
J: TRBJ2-1
size: few
V: TRBV5-4
CDR3: CASSFGVKEQFF
DNA: TGTGCCAGCAGCTTCGGGGTGAAGGAGCAGTTCTTC

D: TRBD2
length: 16
J: TRBJ2-2
size: many
V: TRBV29-1
CDR3: CSTLSTGTSGTGELFF
DNA: TGCAGCACCTTATCAACCGGGACTAGCGGCACCGGGGAGCTGTTTTTT

D: -
length: 14
J: TRBJ1-1
size: many
V: TRBV20-1
CDR3: CSARDPQMNTEAFF
DNA: TGCAGTGCTAGAGATCCACAGATGAACACTGAAGCTTTCTTT

D: TRBD1
length: 16
J: TRBJ1-6
size: many
V: TRBV12-3/TRBV12-4
CDR3: CASSLAATGSGSPLHF
DNA: TGTGCCAGCAGTTTAGCTGCGACAGGGAGTGGATCACCCCTCCACTTT

D: TRBD2
length: 12
J: TRBJ2-7
size: many
V: TRBV4-2
CDR3: CASGLAGGPQYF
DNA: TGTGCCTCAGGACTAGCGGGAGGGCCGCAGTACTTC

D: TRBD2
length: 14
J: TRBJ2-1
size: few
V: TRBV28
CDR3: CASTGTSGVGEQFF
DNA: TGTGCCAGCACCGGGACTAGCGGGGTAGGTGAGCAGTTCTTC

D: TRBD2
length: 16
J: TRBJ2-3
size: -
V: TRBV5-1
CDR3: CASSSLAGSPADTQYF
DNA: TGCGCCAGCAGCTCATTAGCGGGTAGTCCGGCAGATACGCAGTATTTT

D: TRBD1
length: 15
J: TRBJ2-5
size: few
V: TRBV9
CDR3: CASSPGQGNRETQYF
DNA: TGTGCCAGCAGCCCGGGACAGGGAAACAGGGAGACCCAGTACTTC

D: -
length: 16
J: TRBJ2-6
size: many
V: TRBV5-1
CDR3: CASSALRGSGANVLTF
DNA: TGCGCCAGCAGCGCCCTGAGGGGGTCTGGGGCCAACGTCCTGACTTTC

D: -
length: 18
J: TRBJ2-3
size: few
V: TRBV5-1
CDR3: CASSPSPGARGSTDTQYF
DNA: TGCGCCAGCAGCCCTTCTCCGGGGGCCCGAGGTAGCACAGATACGCAGTATTTT

D: -
length: 15
J: TRBJ2-3
size: few
V: TRBV10-3
CDR3: CATAGTSLPADTQYF
DNA: TGTGCCACCGCCGGGACATCCCTGCCAGCAGATACGCAGTATTTT

D: TRBD1
length: 15
J: TRBJ2-1
size: many
V: TRBV15
CDR3: CATSSGQGSYNEQFF
DNA: TGTGCCACCAGCAGCGGACAGGGTTCCTACAATGAGCAGTTCTTC

D: TRBD2
length: 15
J: TRBJ2-5
size: many
V: TRBV9
CDR3: CASSAYAGGQETQYF
DNA: TGTGCCAGCAGCGCCTACGCCGGGGGGCAAGAGACCCAGTACTTC

D: TRBD1
length: 15
J: TRBJ1-4
size: many
V: TRBV6-5
CDR3: CASSYSTGAIEKLFF
DNA: TGTGCCAGCAGTTACTCAACAGGGGCAATTGAAAAACTGTTTTTT

D: TRBD2
length: 17
J: TRBJ2-7
size: many
V: TRBV9
CDR3: CASSETYGGAGSYEQYF
DNA: TGTGCCAGCAGCGAGACGTACGGGGGAGCGGGAAGCTACGAGCAGTACTTC

D: -
length: 13
J: TRBJ2-1
size: few
V: TRBV25-1
CDR3: CASSGQASSEQFF
DNA: TGTGCCAGCAGCGGTCAGGCTAGCAGTGAGCAGTTCTTC

D: -
length: 16
J: TRBJ2-4
size: many
V: TRBV6-1
CDR3: CASSERRVLAKNIQYF
DNA: TGTGCCAGCAGTGAACGGAGGGTGTTAGCCAAAAACATTCAGTACTTC

D: -
length: 15
J: TRBJ2-6
size: many
V: TRBV10-3
CDR3: CAISDRDSGANVLTF
DNA: TGTGCCATCAGTGATAGAGACTCTGGGGCCAACGTCCTGACTTTC

D: TRBD1
length: 16
J: TRBJ1-3
size: -
V: TRBV18
CDR3: CASSPPTQGTGNTIYF
DNA: TGTGCCAGCTCACCGCCCACACAGGGGACTGGAAACACCATATATTTT

D: TRBD1
length: 16
J: TRBJ2-1
size: few
V: TRBV7-9
CDR3: CASSLTPGQGIDEQFF
DNA: TGTGCCAGCAGCCTAACGCCGGGACAGGGGATCGATGAGCAGTTCTTC

D: -
length: 13
J: TRBJ1-1
size: -
V: TRBV11-2
CDR3: CASSLFWDTEAFF
DNA: TGTGCCAGCAGCTTATTCTGGGACACTGAAGCTTTCTTT

D: -
length: 16
J: TRBJ2-4
size: few
V: TRBV30
CDR3: CAWSPDPDVAKNIQYF
DNA: TGTGCCTGGAGTCCGGACCCGGACGTAGCCAAAAACATTCAGTACTTC

D: TRBD2
length: 12
J: TRBJ2-1
size: few
V: TRBV7-9
CDR3: CASGLAGELGFF
DNA: TGTGCCAGCGGGCTAGCGGGAGAGTTAGGGTTCTTC

D: TRBD1
length: 14
J: TRBJ1-5
size: many
V: TRBV12-3/TRBV12-4
CDR3: CASTRDRGSQPQHF
DNA: TGTGCCAGCACCCGGGACAGGGGTTCTCAGCCCCAGCATTTT

D: TRBD2
length: 17
J: TRBJ2-1
size: many
V: TRBV7-7
CDR3: CASSLAAGLAGGNEQFF
DNA: TGTGCCAGCAGCTTAGCTGCCGGACTAGCGGGAGGAAATGAGCAGTTCTTC

D: -
length: 12
J: TRBJ1-1
size: few
V: TRBV3-1
CDR3: CASRSINTEAFF
DNA: TGTGCCAGCAGATCCATTAACACTGAAGCTTTCTTT

D: -
length: 16
J: TRBJ2-3
size: -
V: TRBV24-1
CDR3: CATSDRGSLFRGRQYF
DNA: TGTGCCACCAGTGATCGGGGCAGCCTATTTAGGGGTAGGCAGTATTTT

D: -
length: 13
J: TRBJ2-4
size: many
V: TRBV20-1
CDR3: CSARILAKNIQYF
DNA: TGCAGTGCTAGAATCCTAGCCAAAAACATTCAGTACTTC

D: -
length: 13
J: TRBJ2-5
size: many
V: TRBV12-3/TRBV12-4
CDR3: CASSASAQETQYF
DNA: TGTGCCAGCAGTGCTAGCGCCCAAGAGACCCAGTACTTC

D: -
length: 14
J: TRBJ2-7
size: -
V: TRBV11-2
CDR3: CASSDGTAAYEQYF
DNA: TGTGCCAGCTCAGACGGGACGGCCGCCTACGAGCAGTACTTC

D: TRBD1
length: 16
J: TRBJ2-2
size: many
V: TRBV4-2
CDR3: CASSQEKGAYTGELFF
DNA: TGTGCCAGCAGCCAAGAAAAGGGGGCGTACACCGGGGAGCTGTTTTTT

D: -
length: 16
J: TRBJ2-3
size: -
V: TRBV5-6
CDR3: CASSLRQRTYWDTQYF
DNA: TGTGCCAGCAGCTTGAGGCAGCGGACTTACTGGGATACGCAGTATTTT

D: TRBD1
length: 19
J: TRBJ1-4
size: many
V: TRBV6-5
CDR3: CASSYSSPGTGGKIEKLFF
DNA: TGTGCCAGCAGTTACTCATCTCCCGGGACAGGGGGCAAGATAGAAAAACTGTTTTTT

D: -
length: 11
J: TRBJ2-7
size: -
V: TRBV7-2
CDR3: CASSVGDEQYF
DNA: TGTGCCAGCAGCGTTGGCGACGAGCAGTACTTC

D: TRBD2
length: 16
J: TRBJ2-3
size: many
V: TRBV20-1
CDR3: CSATSGRRSSTDTQYF
DNA: TGCAGTGCTACTAGCGGGAGACGTTCTAGCACAGATACGCAGTATTTT

D: TRBD2
length: 17
J: TRBJ2-3
size: few
V: TRBV4-1
CDR3: CASSQDAVAGTTDTQYF
DNA: TGCGCCAGCAGCCAAGATGCGGTAGCGGGAACCACAGATACGCAGTATTTT

D: TRBD1
length: 15
J: TRBJ2-3
size: many
V: TRBV9
CDR3: CASSADRARTDTQYF
DNA: TGTGCCAGCAGCGCGGACAGGGCCCGCACAGATACGCAGTATTTT

D: -
length: 16
J: TRBJ2-3
size: many
V: TRBV24-1
CDR3: CATSDFLAIGTDTQYF
DNA: TGTGCCACCAGTGATTTTCTAGCGATCGGGACAGATACGCAGTATTTT